The 19 T cell receptor beta chains below all came from one sample that was sequenced in a study of T cells after yellow fever vaccination. TCRdb called the 5' RACE reads again in MiXCR, with one record for every CDR3 protein. The table lists more than 300,000 distinct CDR3 sequences, around a tenth of them singletons, with 3% to 3.5% in the top ten. The sequenced sample was CD4+ T cells sorted from PBMCs, obtained 45 days after the yellow fever booster vaccination. The receptors originated from a man aged 18-30 years who received the YFV17D yellow fever vaccine.

The CDR3 nucleotides read TGTGCCAGCAGCCCGAGAGGGACTAGCGGGGGTTGGGAAGAGACCCAGTACTTC. This codes for CASSPRGTSGGWEETQYF. The chain links TRBV12-3 or TRBV12-4 to TRBJ2-5; 14 nucleotides align to TRBD2. The CDR3 consists of 18 residues. V gave up 6 bases and J gave up 3 bases; unmatched junction bases: 12.

This clonotype was seen only a few times. This rearrangement joins TRBV3-1 to TRBJ1-5; 8 bases align to TRBD1. Germline V gene lookup returns CDR1 LGHDT and CDR2 YNNKEL (reference sequence). The trim removed 8 bases at V and 6 bases at J, leaving 6 bases unmatched. CDR3 length: 13 residues. The CDR3, as DNA: TGTGCCAGCGGAGGACAGGGCAGTCAGCCCCAGCATTTT. Its protein is CASGGQGSQPQHF.

V is TRBV18 and J is TRBJ1-2; D is uncertain. From germline, CDR1 is KGHSH and CDR2 LQKENI. V dropped 6 bases and J dropped 4 bases, with 18 bases sitting between them. The CDR3 runs 15 residues. The CDR3 DNA follows: TGTGCCAGCTCGCTAAATACAGAAACCATCTATGGCTACACCTTC. This encodes CASSLNTETIYGYTF.

This clonotype was observed a handful of times. V is TRBV5-1 and J is TRBJ2-6; no firm D call. Between the trimmed V and J ends, which lost 7 bases and 0 bases, there was a span of 20 bases. Germline loops: CDR1 SGHRS, CDR2 YFSETQ. The CDR3 has 18 residues. CDR3 residues: CASRLESALRSGANVLTF. The CDR3 region has the DNA TGCGCCAGCCGCCTAGAAAGCGCGCTGCGCTCTGGGGCCAACGTCCTGACTTTC. Full variable domain (missing parts from reference TRBV5-1 and TRBJ2-6): KAGVTQTPRYLIKTRGQQVTLSCSPISGHRSVSWYQQTPGQGLQFLFEYFSETQRNKGNFPGRFSGRQFSNSRSEMNVSTLELGDSALYLCASRLESALRSGANVLTFGAGSRLTVL.

This clonotype came up once. The V gene is TRBV7-3, the J gene TRBJ2-2; the match to TRBD1 covers 8 bases. With 3 bases clipped from V and 1 base from J, the junction kept 4 bases outside the gene matches. Germline CDR1 SGHTA, CDR2 FQGTGA. The length of the CDR3 is 16 residues. CDR3: CASSFTGGLNTGELFF. The CDR3 DNA reads TGTGCCAGCAGCTTTACAGGGGGACTGAACACCGGGGAGCTGTTTTTT. Supplemented by reference TRBV7-3 and TRBJ2-2, the full variable domain reads GAGVSQTPSNKVTEKGKYVELRCDPISGHTALYWYRQSLGQGPEFLIYFQGTGAADDSGLPNDRFFAVRPEGSVSTLKIQRTERGDSAVYLCASSFTGGLNTGELFFGEGSRLTVL.

In its sample, this clonotype was seen many times. The chain combines TRBV4-1 with TRBJ1-1; tentative D call: TRBD1 (6 bases). The germline V gene encodes CDR1 MGHRA and CDR2 YSYEKL. The CDR3 spans 16 residues. V lost 1 base, J lost 4 bases, and 16 bases lay in between. The CDR3 protein is CASSQAPRGGSTEAFF. The CDR3, as DNA: TGCGCCAGCAGCCAAGCCCCCAGGGGAGGGAGCACTGAAGCTTTCTTT.

This clonotype occurred a few times. The CDR3 protein is CASSYLGSEAFF. The CDR3 DNA follows: TGTGCCAGCAGTTACCTAGGAAGTGAAGCTTTCTTT. The chain carries TRBV6-2 or TRBV6-3 and TRBJ1-1, with D unclear. Germline values: CDR1 MNHEY, CDR2 SVGEGT. The CDR3 is 12 residues long. Trimming took off 2 bases at V and 7 bases at J, with 8 bases between the two ends.

This clonotype has a handful of counts. The chain links TRBV25-1 to TRBJ2-7; D not resolved. The germline V and J ends were trimmed by 2 bases and 3 bases, with 5 bases remaining between them. The length of the CDR3 is 12 residues. The V gene's germline CDR1 is MGHDK and CDR2 SYGVNS. CDR3 coding DNA: TGTGCCAGCAGTGAAACCCGCTACGAGCAGTACTTC. Protein sequence: CASSETRYEQYF.

This clonotype was recorded a few times. The rearrangement links TRBV20-1 to TRBJ1-6, with no clear D. The ends were cut back, 0 bases at V and 6 bases at J, with 9 bases in the middle. Germline loops: CDR1 DFQATT, CDR2 SNEGSKA (reference sequence). CDR3 size: 14 residues. This chain's CDR3 is CSARDPWGNSPLHF. The CDR3 nucleotides are TGCAGTGCTAGAGACCCATGGGGTAATTCACCCCTCCACTTT.

This clonotype showed up just a few times. The rearrangement uses TRBV7-9 and TRBJ1-3; the D is unclear. The germline V gene has CDR1 SEHNR and CDR2 FQNEAQ (reference sequence). This CDR3 contains 13 residues. Trimming stripped 3 bases from V and 2 bases from J, with 5 bases between. The CDR3 sequence is CASSFGAGNTIYF. Here the CDR3 DNA reads TGTGCCAGCAGCTTCGGAGCTGGAAACACCATATATTTT.

The V gene is TRBV20-1, the J gene TRBJ2-7, with a tentative D call TRBD1 (5 bases). CDR1 DFQATT and CDR2 SNEGSKA come from the germline V gene (reference sequence). The CDR3 contains 14 residues. Between the trimmed V and J ends, which lost 6 bases and 0 bases, there was a span of 15 bases. DNA of the CDR3: TGCAGTGCCCCGGACACACGAGTCTCCTACGAGCAGTACGTC. Protein product: CSAPDTRVSYEQYV.

This sequence joins TRBV20-1 and TRBJ1-4, with 10 positions matching TRBD1. Germline V gene sequence: CDR1 DFQATT, CDR2 SNEGSKA (reference sequence). V trimming: 5 bases; J trimming: 7 bases; junction bases outside the gene matches: 13. This CDR3 region has 16 residues. Here the CDR3 DNA reads TGCAGTGCTCCAAGGGACAGGGGTCGGAGTAGTGAAAAACTGTTTTTT. Amino acids: CSAPRDRGRSSEKLFF.

There are a few counts of this clonotype. The chain recombines TRBV10-3 with TRBJ2-7; possibly TRBD2 for D (5 bases). The CDR3 loop spans 11 amino acids. Germline CDR1 ENHRY, CDR2 SYGVKD. V gave up 2 bases and J gave up 9 bases, with 8 bases separating them. CDR3 loop: CAISEGLAQYV. The CDR3 bases are TGTGCCATCAGTGAGGGACTGGCGCAGTACGTC.

The table lists this clonotype with many counts. This sequence joins TRBV4-2 and TRBJ2-2; D unclear. Germline assignment: CDR1 LGHNA and CDR2 YNFKEQ. This CDR3 region has 13 residues. V shed 1 base and J shed 7 bases, with 7 bases lying between them. CDR3 in DNA: TGTGCCAGCAGCCAAGGGCGGATCGGGGAGCTGTTTTTT. Residues: CASSQGRIGELFF.

The J gene is TRBJ2-3, the V gene TRBV20-1; D is perhaps TRBD2 (6 bases). This CDR3 spans 15 amino acids. Between the trimmed V and J ends, which lost 0 bases and 2 bases, there was a span of 12 bases. CDR1 and CDR2 (germline): DFQATT, SNEGSKA (reference sequence). The CDR3 region is CSARDPGGATDTQYF. CDR3 DNA sequence: TGCAGTGCTAGAGATCCGGGCGGGGCCACAGATACGCAGTATTTT.

The chain combines TRBV30 with TRBJ1-1, with 7 bases aligning to TRBD1. Trimming cost V 2 bases and J 10 bases; bases outside gene matches: 4. This CDR3 region has 11 residues. CDR1 and CDR2 (germline): GTSNPN, SVGIG (reference sequence). As DNA, the CDR3 is TGTGCCTGGAGTACTGGGACAGTAGCTTTCTTT. Translating gives CAWSTGTVAFF.

V and J are TRBV19 and TRBJ2-1, with a possible D match to TRBD1 (6 bases). The CDR3 covers 16 residues. V was clipped by 3 bases and J by 7 bases, with 19 bases between them. CDR1 and CDR2 from the germline V gene are LNHDA and SQIVND (reference sequence). The CDR3 DNA sequence: TGTGCCAGTAGTATGTTCCCTCTCCAGGGGTATAATGAGCAGTTCTTC. Protein: CASSMFPLQGYNEQFF.

This clonotype occurred a few times. V gene TRBV6-2 or TRBV6-3 combines with J gene TRBJ1-2; 8 nucleotides line up with TRBD1. The V gene's germline CDR1 is MNHEY and CDR2 SVGEGT. This CDR3 spans 14 amino acids. The trim removed 4 bases at V and 4 bases at J, leaving 5 bases unmatched. The DNA for the CDR3 is TGTGCCAGCAGTTCCGGACAGGGCCGCTATGGCTACACCTTC. Amino acid sequence: CASSSGQGRYGYTF.

The chain recombines TRBV5-1 with TRBJ1-5; 7 bases match TRBD1. Germline loops: CDR1 SGHRS, CDR2 YFSETQ. J lost 3 bases, V lost 1 base, and 4 bases had no gene match. This CDR3 has 15 residues. The DNA of the CDR3 is TGCGCCAGCAGCTTGACAGGGGACCCCAATCAGCCCCAGCATTTT. The encoded protein is CASSLTGDPNQPQHF.